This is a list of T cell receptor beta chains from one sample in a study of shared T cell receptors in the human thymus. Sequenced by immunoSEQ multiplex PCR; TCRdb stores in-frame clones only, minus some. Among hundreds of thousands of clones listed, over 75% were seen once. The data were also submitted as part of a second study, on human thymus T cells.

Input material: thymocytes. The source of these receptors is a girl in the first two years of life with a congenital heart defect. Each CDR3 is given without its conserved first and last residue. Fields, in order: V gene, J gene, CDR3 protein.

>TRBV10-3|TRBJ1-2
AIKALSGDYGYT
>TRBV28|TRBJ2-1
ASSLIPRAQGEPYNEQF
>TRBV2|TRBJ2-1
AKPLSPQGAKGNEQF
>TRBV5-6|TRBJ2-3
ASSHPRLVLHPSTDTQY
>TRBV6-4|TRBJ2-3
ASSETSGWEGTDTQY
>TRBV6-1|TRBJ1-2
ASSEERQGWNGYT
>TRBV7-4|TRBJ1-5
ASSSTGWPGSNQPQH
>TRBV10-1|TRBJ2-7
ASSESAGNLYEQY
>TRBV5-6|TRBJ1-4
ASSFGATGEKLF
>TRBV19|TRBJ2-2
ASSISGGRDTGELF